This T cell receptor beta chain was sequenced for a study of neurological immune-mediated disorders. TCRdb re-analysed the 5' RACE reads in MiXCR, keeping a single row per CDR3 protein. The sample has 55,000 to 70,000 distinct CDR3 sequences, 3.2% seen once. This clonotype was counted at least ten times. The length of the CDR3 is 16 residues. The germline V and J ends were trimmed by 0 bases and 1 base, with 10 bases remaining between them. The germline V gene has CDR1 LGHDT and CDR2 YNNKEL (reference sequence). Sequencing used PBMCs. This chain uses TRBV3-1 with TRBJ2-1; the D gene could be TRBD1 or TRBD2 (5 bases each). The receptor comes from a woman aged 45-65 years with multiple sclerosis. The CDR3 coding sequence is TGTGCCAGCAGCCAAGATGGGGGTTGGTCCTACAATGAGCAGTTCTTC. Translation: CASSQDGGWSYNEQFF.